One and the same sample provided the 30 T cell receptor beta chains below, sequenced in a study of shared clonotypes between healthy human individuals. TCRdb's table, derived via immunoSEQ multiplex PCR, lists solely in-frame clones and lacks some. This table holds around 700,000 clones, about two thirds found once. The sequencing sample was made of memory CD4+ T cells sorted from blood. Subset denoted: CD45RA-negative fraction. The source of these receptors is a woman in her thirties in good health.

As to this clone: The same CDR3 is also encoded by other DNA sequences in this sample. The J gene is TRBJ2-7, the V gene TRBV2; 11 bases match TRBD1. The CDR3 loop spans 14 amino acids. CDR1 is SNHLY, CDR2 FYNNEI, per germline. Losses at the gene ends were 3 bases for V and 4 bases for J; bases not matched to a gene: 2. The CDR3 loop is CASSDGTGGYEQYF. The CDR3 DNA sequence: TGTGCCAGCAGTGACGGGACAGGGGGGTACGAGCAGTACTTC.

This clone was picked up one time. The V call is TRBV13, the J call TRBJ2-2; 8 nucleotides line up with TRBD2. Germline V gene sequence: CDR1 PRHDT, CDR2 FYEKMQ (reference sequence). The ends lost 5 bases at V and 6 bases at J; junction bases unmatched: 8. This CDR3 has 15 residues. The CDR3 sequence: CASSLGTSRAGELFF. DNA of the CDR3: TGTGCCAGCAGCCTCGGGACTAGTCGGGCCGGGGAGCTGTTTTTT.

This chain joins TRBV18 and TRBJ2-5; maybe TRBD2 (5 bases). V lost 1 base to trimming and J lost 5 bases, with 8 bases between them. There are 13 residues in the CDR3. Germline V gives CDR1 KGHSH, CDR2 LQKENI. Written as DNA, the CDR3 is TGTGCCAGCTCACCACAGGGAGACGAGACCCAGTACTTC. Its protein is CASSPQGDETQYF.

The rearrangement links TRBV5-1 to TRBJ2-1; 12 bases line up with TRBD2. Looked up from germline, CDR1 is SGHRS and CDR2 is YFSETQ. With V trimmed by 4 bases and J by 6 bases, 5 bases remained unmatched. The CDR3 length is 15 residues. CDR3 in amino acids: CASSALLAGGNEQFF. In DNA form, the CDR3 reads TGCGCCAGCAGCGCCTTACTAGCGGGAGGCAATGAGCAGTTCTTC.

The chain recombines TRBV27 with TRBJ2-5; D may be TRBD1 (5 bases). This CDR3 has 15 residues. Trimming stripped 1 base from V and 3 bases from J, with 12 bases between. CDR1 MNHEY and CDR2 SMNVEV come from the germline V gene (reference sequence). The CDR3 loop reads CASSLWQGREETQYF. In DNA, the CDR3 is TGTGCCAGCAGTTTATGGCAGGGTAGGGAAGAGACCCAGTACTTC.

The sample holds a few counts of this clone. The CDR3 nucleotides are TGCGCCAGCAGCTTGGCGACAACCACCGGGGAGCTGTTTTTT. This translates into CASSLATTTGELFF. This chain uses TRBV5-1 with TRBJ2-2; D gene unclear. The CDR3 is 14 amino acids. Per germline, CDR1 SGHRS and CDR2 YFSETQ. Trimming cost V 0 bases and J 4 bases, with 7 bases left between them.

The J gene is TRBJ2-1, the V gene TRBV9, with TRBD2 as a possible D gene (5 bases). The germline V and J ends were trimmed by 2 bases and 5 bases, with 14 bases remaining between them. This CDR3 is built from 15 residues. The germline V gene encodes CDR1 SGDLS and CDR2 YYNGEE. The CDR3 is CASSVQPSGNNEQFF. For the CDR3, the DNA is TGTGCCAGCAGCGTGCAGCCCTCGGGGAACAATGAGCAGTTCTTC.

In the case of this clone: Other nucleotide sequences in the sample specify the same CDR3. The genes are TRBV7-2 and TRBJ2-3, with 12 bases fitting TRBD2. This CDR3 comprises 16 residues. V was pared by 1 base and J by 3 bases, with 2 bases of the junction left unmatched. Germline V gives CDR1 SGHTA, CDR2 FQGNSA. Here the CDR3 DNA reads TGTGCCAGCAGCTTAGTTGGGACTAGCGGGACAGATACGCAGTATTTT. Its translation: CASSLVGTSGTDTQYF.

The CDR3 loop reads CAISEWTGNTEAFF. The DNA of the CDR3 is TGTGCCATCAGTGAATGGACAGGCAACACTGAAGCTTTCTTT. J is TRBJ1-1 and V is TRBV10-3, with 7 bases fitting TRBD1. From germline, CDR1 is ENHRY and CDR2 SYGVKD. J was trimmed by 2 bases and V by 3 bases; bases with no gene match: 3. The CDR3 is made up of 14 amino acids.

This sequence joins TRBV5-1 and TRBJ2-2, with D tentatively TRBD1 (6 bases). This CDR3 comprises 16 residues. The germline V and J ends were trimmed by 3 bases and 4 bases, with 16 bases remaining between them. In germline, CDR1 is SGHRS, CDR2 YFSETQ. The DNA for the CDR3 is TGCGCCAGCAGCTCGGAAGCAGGGGTGAGCACCGGGGAGCTGTTTTTT. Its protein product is CASSSEAGVSTGELFF. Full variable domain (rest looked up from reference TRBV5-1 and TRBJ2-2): KAGVTQTPRYLIKTRGQQVTLSCSPISGHRSVSWYQQTPGQGLQFLFEYFSETQRNKGNFPGRFSGRQFSNSRSEMNVSTLELGDSALYLCASSSEAGVSTGELFFGEGSRLTVL.

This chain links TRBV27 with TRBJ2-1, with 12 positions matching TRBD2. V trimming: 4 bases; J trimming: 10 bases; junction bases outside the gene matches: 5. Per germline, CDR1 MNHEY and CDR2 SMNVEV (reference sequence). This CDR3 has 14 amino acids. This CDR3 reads CASSSYLAGGEQFF. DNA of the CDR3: TGTGCCAGCAGTTCCTACCTAGCGGGAGGGGAGCAGTTCTTC.

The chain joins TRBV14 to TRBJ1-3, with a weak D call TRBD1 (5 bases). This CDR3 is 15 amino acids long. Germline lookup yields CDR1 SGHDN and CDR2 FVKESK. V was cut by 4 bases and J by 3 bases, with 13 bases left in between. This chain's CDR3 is CASSPQDGGGNTIYF. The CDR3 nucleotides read TGTGCCAGCAGCCCACAGGACGGAGGTGGAAACACCATATATTTT.

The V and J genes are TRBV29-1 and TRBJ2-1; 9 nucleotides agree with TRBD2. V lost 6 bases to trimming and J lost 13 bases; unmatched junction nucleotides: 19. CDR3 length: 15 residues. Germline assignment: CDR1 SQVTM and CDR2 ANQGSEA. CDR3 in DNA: TGCAGCGTAGCGGGCTTCGCGGGAGGGCCGACTGTTCAGTTCTTC. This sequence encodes CSVAGFAGGPTVQFF.

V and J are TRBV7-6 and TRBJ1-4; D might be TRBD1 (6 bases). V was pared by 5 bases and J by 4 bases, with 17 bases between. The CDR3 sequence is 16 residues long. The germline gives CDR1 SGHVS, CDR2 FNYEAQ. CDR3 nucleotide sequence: TGTGCCAGCAGCGCCCAGCCCAGGGGTAATAATGAAAAACTGTTTTTT. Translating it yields CASSAQPRGNNEKLFF. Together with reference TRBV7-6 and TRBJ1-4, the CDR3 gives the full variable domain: GAGVSQSPRYKVTKRGQDVALRCDPISGHVSLYWYRQALGQGPEFLTYFNYEAQQDKSGLPNDRFSAERPEGSISTLTIQRTEQRDSAMYRCASSAQPRGNNEKLFFGSGTQLSVL.

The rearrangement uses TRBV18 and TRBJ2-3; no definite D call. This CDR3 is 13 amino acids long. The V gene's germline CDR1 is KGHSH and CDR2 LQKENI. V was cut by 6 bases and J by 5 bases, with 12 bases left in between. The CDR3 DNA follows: TGTGCCAGCTCTCCCAGTACGGTAGATACGCAGTATTTT. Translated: CASSPSTVDTQYF.

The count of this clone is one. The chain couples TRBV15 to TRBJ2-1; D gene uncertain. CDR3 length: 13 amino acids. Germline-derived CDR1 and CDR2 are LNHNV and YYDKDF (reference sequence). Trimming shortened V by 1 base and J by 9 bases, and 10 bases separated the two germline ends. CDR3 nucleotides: TGTGCCACCAGCAGAGCCCTACGACCTGAGCAGTTCTTC. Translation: CATSRALRPEQFF.

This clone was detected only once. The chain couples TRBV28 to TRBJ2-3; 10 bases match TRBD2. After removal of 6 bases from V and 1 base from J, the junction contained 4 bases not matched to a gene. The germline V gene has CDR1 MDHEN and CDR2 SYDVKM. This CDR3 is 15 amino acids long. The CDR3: CASRPTSGGTDTQYF. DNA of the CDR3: TGTGCCAGCAGACCAACTAGCGGGGGCACAGATACGCAGTATTTT.

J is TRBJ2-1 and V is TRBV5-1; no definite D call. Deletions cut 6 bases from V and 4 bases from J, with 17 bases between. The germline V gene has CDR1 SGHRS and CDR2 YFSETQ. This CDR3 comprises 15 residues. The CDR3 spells CASTKDLASYNEQFF. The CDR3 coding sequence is TGCGCCAGCACCAAAGACTTAGCCTCGTACAATGAGCAGTTCTTC.

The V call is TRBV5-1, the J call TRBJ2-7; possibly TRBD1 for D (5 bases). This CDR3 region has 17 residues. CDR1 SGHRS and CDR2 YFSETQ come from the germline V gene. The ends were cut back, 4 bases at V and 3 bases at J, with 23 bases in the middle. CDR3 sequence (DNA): TGCGCCAGCAGCAAGGAGTACGACAGAGCTACTGACTACGAGCAGTACTTC. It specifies CASSKEYDRATDYEQYF.

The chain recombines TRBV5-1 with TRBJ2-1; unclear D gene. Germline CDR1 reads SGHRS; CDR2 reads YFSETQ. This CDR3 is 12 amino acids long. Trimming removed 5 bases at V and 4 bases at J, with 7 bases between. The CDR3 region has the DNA TGCGCCAGCAGTGTGGGGTACAATGAGCAGTTCTTC. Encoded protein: CASSVGYNEQFF.

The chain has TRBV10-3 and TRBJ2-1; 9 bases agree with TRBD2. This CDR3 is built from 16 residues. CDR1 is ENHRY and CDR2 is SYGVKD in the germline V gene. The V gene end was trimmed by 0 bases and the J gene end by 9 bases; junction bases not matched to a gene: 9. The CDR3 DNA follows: TGTGCCATCAGTGAGTCTACGGTAGCGGGAGAGACTGAGCAGTTCTTC. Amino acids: CAISESTVAGETEQFF.

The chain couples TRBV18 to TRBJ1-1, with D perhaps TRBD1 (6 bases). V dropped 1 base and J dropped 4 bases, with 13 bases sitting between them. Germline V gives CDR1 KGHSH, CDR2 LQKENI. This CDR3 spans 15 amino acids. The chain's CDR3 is CASSPLSGEATEAFF. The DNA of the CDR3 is TGTGCCAGCTCACCACTGTCAGGGGAGGCCACTGAAGCTTTCTTT.

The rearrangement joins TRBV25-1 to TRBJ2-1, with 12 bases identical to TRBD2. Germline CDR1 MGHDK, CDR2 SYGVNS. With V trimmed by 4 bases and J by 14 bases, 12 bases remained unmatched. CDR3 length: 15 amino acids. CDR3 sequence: CASSGRTSGTMEEFF. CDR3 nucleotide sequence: TGTGCCAGCAGTGGGCGGACTAGCGGGACCATGGAGGAGTTCTTC.

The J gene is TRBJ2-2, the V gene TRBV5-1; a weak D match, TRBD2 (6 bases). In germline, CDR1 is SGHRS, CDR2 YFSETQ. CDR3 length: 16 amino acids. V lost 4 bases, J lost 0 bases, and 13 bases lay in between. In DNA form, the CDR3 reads TGCGCCAGCAGCCGGGGGACCCAAGCGAACACCGGGGAGCTGTTTTTT. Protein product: CASSRGTQANTGELFF.

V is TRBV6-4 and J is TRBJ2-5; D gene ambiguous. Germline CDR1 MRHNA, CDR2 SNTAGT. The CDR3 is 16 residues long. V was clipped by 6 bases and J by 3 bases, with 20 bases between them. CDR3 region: CASSRSASGAEETQYF. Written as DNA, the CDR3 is TGTGCCAGCAGCCGAAGCGCATCGGGTGCCGAAGAGACCCAGTACTTC.

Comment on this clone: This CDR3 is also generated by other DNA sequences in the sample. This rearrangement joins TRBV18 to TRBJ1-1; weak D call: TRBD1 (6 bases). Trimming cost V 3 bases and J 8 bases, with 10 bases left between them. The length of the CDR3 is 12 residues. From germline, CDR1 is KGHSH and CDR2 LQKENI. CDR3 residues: CASSPVGGEAFF. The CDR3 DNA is TGTGCCAGCTCACCGGTAGGGGGAGAAGCTTTCTTT.

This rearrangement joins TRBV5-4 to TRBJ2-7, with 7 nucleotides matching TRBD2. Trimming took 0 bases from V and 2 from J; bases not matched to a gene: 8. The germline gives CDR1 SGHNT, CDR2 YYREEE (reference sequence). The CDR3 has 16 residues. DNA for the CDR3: TGTGCCAGCAGCTTGGGAGGTAGCGGGCGAACCTACGAGCAGTACTTC. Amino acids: CASSLGGSGRTYEQYF.

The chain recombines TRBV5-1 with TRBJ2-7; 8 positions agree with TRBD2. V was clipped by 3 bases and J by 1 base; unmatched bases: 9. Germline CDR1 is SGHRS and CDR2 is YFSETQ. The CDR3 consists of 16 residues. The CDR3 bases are TGCGCCAGCAGCTGGGAAGGACTAGCAAATTCCTACGAGCAGTACTTC. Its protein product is CASSWEGLANSYEQYF.

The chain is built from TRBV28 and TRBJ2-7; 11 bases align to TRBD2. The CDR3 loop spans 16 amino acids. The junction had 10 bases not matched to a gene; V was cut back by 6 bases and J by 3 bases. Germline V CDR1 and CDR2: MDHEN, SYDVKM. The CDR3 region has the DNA TGTGCCAGCAGAACCGCCGGGACTAGCGGCCTCTACGAGCAGTACTTC. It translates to CASRTAGTSGLYEQYF.

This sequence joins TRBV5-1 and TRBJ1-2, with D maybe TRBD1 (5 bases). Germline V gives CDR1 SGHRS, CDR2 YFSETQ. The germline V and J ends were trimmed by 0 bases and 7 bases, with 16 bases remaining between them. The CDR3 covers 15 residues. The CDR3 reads CASSLAAGRDGGYTF. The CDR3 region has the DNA TGCGCCAGCAGCTTGGCTGCAGGGAGGGACGGTGGCTACACCTTC.